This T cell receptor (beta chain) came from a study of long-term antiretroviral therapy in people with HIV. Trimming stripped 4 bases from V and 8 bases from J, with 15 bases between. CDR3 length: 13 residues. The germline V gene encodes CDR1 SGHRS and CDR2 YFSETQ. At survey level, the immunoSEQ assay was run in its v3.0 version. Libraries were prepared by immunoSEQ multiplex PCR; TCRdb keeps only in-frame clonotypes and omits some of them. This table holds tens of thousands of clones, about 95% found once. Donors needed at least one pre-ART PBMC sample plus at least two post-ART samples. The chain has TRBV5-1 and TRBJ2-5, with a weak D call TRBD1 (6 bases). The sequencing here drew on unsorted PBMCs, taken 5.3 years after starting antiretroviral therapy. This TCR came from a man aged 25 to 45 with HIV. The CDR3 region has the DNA TGCGCCAGCAGCACCGGACAGTGGGATACCCAGTACTTC. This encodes CASSTGQWDTQYF.